Each of the 4 T cell receptor beta chains below was sequenced from the same sample in a study of human T cells and chemical hapten exposure (dated by TCRdb to the early 2020s). During library preparation, unique molecular identifiers were attached to individual cDNA molecules so that TCRs could be counted quantitatively and reproducibly. The public reads were reprocessed in TCRdb via fastp at Q25 and MiXCR, keeping in-frame beta chains. Rows with one shared CDR3 protein collapse into an entry with the most common genes and DNA. For this sample the table gives 95,000 to 150,000 distinct CDR3 sequences, of which about 7.7% were detected only once. The top ten clonotypes cover about 1.4% of the sample. Unfractionated whole blood was collected in Tempus Blood RNA tubes, and total RNA was extracted from that blood. The sample consisted of whole blood. The receptors were sampled from a human donor in good health. Some clones in this sample may be carry-over from other donors' samples. Donor details come from another sample of the same person, matched by shared clones.

This clonotype has more than one count but fewer than ten. This chain uses TRBV6-5 with TRBJ2-2; TRBD2 matches 8 bases. The CDR3 has 16 residues. Germline CDR1 MNHEY, CDR2 SVGAGI. V shed 7 bases and J 5 bases; nucleotides not matched to a gene: 12. Written as DNA, the CDR3 is TGTGCCAGCACGAAGAGAGAGCGGGGGCGGACCGGGGAGCTGTTTTTT. This encodes CASTKRERGRTGELFF.

The sample holds many counts of this clonotype. The chain links TRBV6-2 or TRBV6-3 to TRBJ1-5; D is unresolved. This CDR3 has 15 amino acids. Per the germline V gene, CDR1 is MNHEY and CDR2 is SVGEGT. Trimming stripped 0 bases from V and 2 bases from J, with 8 bases between. DNA for the CDR3: TGTGCCAGCAGTTACTCCGTCGAGGGCAATCAGCCCCAGCATTTT. Translated: CASSYSVEGNQPQHF.

This clonotype was counted between two and nine times. V gene TRBV12-3 or TRBV12-4 combines with J gene TRBJ1-1; TRBD1 aligns across 7 bases. The V gene end was trimmed by 6 bases and the J gene end by 1 base; junction bases not matched to a gene: 2. The CDR3 length is 13 residues. CDR3 amino acids: CASRQGWNTEAFF. Written as DNA, the CDR3 is TGTGCCAGCAGACAGGGGTGGAACACTGAAGCTTTCTTT.

This clonotype was counted ten times or more. This sequence joins TRBV3-1 and TRBJ2-7; D gene uncertain. The CDR3 has 12 residues. V lost 1 base, J lost 2 bases, and 3 bases lay in between. CDR1 is LGHDT and CDR2 is YNNKEL in the germline V gene (reference sequence). CDR3 DNA: TGTGCCAGCAGCCAAGGTACCTACGAGCAGTACTTC. It encodes CASSQGTYEQYF.